The 3 T cell receptor beta chains presented below share a single source sample, sequenced in a study of cytomegalovirus exposure and HLA in healthy donors. Amplification used 60 Vbeta primers and 13 Jbeta primers. The repertoire was sequenced with immunoSEQ multiplex PCR; TCRdb's copy has only in-frame clones and lacks some. The sample has 120,000 or so clones, around three quarters seen once; the top ten hold 1.2%. Source material: PBMCs. Receptor source: a female donor in good health and CMV-seronegative.

This rearrangement joins TRBV30 to TRBJ2-1; D is undetermined. CDR1 is GTSNPN and CDR2 is SVGIG in the germline V gene (reference sequence). The V and J ends lost 3 bases and 3 bases respectively, with 6 bases between them. This CDR3 has 12 residues. DNA of the CDR3: TGTGCCTGGAGCGGTCTCTACAATGAGCAGTTCTTC. The encoded protein is CAWSGLYNEQFF.

V usage is TRBV30 and J usage is TRBJ2-4; 9 bases align to TRBD1. After removal of 0 bases from V and 4 bases from J, the junction contained 1 base not matched to a gene. Germline V gives CDR1 GTSNPN, CDR2 SVGIG (reference sequence). CDR3 length: 14 amino acids. The CDR3 reads CAWSVGTGKNIQYF. CDR3 in DNA: TGTGCCTGGAGTGTAGGGACAGGGAAAAACATTCAGTACTTC.

The V gene is TRBV9, the J gene TRBJ1-2; weak D call: TRBD1 (6 bases). Trimming stripped 4 bases from V and 3 bases from J, with 16 bases between. This CDR3 comprises 15 residues. Germline V lookup: CDR1 SGDLS, CDR2 YYNGEE. CDR3 coding DNA: TGTGCCAGCAGCACCCCTTCAGGGGCGTACTATGGCTACACCTTC. As protein: CASSTPSGAYYGYTF.